Below are 11 T cell receptor beta chains sequenced from a single sample in a study of OX40 agonist ivuxolimab in advanced cancers. The receptor library was made with the immunoSEQ multiplex PCR assay. The immuneACCESS repertoire file appears here via TCRdb, limited to in-frame rearrangements. These files lack a portion of the clones; in checked studies, under half of the deficit traces to unresolved V genes, and the cause of the others is not known. This sample lists approximately 57,000 clones; approximately 88% were detected once. Under 4% of the sample comes from the top ten. Sequencing used CD4+ or CD8+ T cells sorted from blood, obtained in a trial of the OX40 agonist ivuxolimab. The origin of the receptors is an adult with an advanced solid tumor such as melanoma, head and neck, liver or kidney cancer.

The genes are TRBV30 and TRBJ1-1; a weak D match, TRBD1 (6 bases). The CDR3 has 12 amino acids. CDR1 is GTSNPN, CDR2 SVGIG, per germline (reference sequence). With 3 bases removed from V and 7 bases from J, the gap between germline ends came to 12 bases. The CDR3 reads CAWSRGGGEAFF. The DNA for the CDR3 is TGTGCCTGGAGCCGAGGGGGGGGTGAAGCTTTCTTT.

This clone was detected a few times. Written as DNA, the CDR3 is TGTGCCAGCAGTTTCACAGATACGCAGTATTTT. It codes for CASSFTDTQYF. V gene TRBV2 combines with J gene TRBJ2-3; no reliable D call. The V gene's germline CDR1 is SNHLY and CDR2 FYNNEI. The CDR3 loop spans 11 amino acids. Trimming pared 5 bases from V and 2 bases from J, leaving 2 bases between.

The chain uses TRBV6-5 and TRBJ1-2; D unclear. Germline V gives CDR1 MNHEY, CDR2 SVGAGI. CDR3 length: 15 residues. The V end was cut by 3 bases, the J end by 0 bases, with 11 bases between. The CDR3 is CASSYDTTTNYGYTF. CDR3 DNA sequence: TGTGCCAGCAGTTATGACACCACCACTAACTATGGCTACACCTTC.

The chain is built from TRBV15 and TRBJ2-2, with 7 bases that match TRBD1. The V segment lost 3 bases and the J segment 1 base; nucleotides outside the gene matches: 5. The CDR3 consists of 16 residues. Germline V gene sequence: CDR1 LNHNV, CDR2 YYDKDF (reference sequence). CDR3 residues: CATSRMDRKNTGELFF. The CDR3 DNA reads as TGTGCCACCAGCAGGATGGACAGGAAGAACACCGGGGAGCTGTTTTTT.

The V gene is TRBV21-1, the J gene TRBJ1-5. TRBV21-1 is deemed a pseudogene. This CDR3 is 15 amino acids long. As DNA, the CDR3 is TGTGCCAGCAGCAAACCGATAAACCCCAATCAGCCCCAGCATTTT. Its translation: CASSKPINPNQPQHF.

The chain combines TRBV20-1 with TRBJ2-7, with TRBD2 identical over 7 bases. The CDR3 sequence is 11 residues long. J was trimmed by 6 bases and V by 3 bases; bases with no gene match: 2. In germline, CDR1 is DFQATT, CDR2 SNEGSKA (reference sequence). The CDR3 nucleotides read TGCAGTGCTAGCGCTAGCGGCGAGCAGTACTTC. This codes for CSASASGEQYF.

Comment on this clone: One end of the junction fails to match germline, which may point to a read error. The chain combines TRBV20-1 with TRBJ2-1; D is undetermined. Germline loops: CDR1 DFQATT, CDR2 SNEGSKA (reference sequence). CDR3 length: 10 residues. The CDR3 DNA sequence: TGCAGTGCTAGAGAGGGCAGGACGGTCTTC. This codes for CSAREGRTVF.

This rearrangement joins TRBV27 to TRBJ2-3; D unresolved. Deletions cut 0 bases from V and 4 bases from J, with 8 bases between. Germline V gene lookup returns CDR1 MNHEY and CDR2 SMNVEV (reference sequence). This CDR3 spans 14 amino acids. The CDR3 nucleotides are TGTGCCAGCAGTTTATCGTGGGGTGCAGATACGCAGTATTTT. Translating it yields CASSLSWGADTQYF.

Only a few counts were recorded for this clone. CDR3 region: CASSLAPSGREQTQYF. In DNA form, the CDR3 reads TGTGCCAGCAGCTTAGCGCCCAGCGGGAGGGAACAGACCCAGTACTTC. This rearrangement joins TRBV7-8 to TRBJ2-5; 10 bases align to TRBD2. The V and J ends lost 0 bases and 6 bases, in that order; junction bases with no gene match: 7. Germline assignment: CDR1 SGHVS and CDR2 FQNEAQ. This CDR3 has 16 amino acids.

The V gene is TRBV4-2, the J gene TRBJ2-1; D remains ambiguous. The CDR3 extends over 15 amino acids. With 0 bases removed from V and 3 bases from J, the gap between germline ends came to 9 bases. The germline gives CDR1 LGHNA, CDR2 YNFKEQ. The CDR3 sequence is CASSQDKSLYNEQFF. CDR3 in DNA: TGTGCCAGCAGCCAAGATAAGTCACTCTACAATGAGCAGTTCTTC.

The chain links TRBV6-1 to TRBJ2-3; no clear D. Trimming removed 6 bases at V and 0 bases at J, with 13 bases between. Germline CDR1 MNHNS, CDR2 SASEGT. The CDR3 runs 15 residues. The CDR3 is CASSQLRFSTDTQYF. CDR3 DNA sequence: TGTGCCAGCAGCCAGCTCAGGTTTAGCACAGATACGCAGTATTTT.